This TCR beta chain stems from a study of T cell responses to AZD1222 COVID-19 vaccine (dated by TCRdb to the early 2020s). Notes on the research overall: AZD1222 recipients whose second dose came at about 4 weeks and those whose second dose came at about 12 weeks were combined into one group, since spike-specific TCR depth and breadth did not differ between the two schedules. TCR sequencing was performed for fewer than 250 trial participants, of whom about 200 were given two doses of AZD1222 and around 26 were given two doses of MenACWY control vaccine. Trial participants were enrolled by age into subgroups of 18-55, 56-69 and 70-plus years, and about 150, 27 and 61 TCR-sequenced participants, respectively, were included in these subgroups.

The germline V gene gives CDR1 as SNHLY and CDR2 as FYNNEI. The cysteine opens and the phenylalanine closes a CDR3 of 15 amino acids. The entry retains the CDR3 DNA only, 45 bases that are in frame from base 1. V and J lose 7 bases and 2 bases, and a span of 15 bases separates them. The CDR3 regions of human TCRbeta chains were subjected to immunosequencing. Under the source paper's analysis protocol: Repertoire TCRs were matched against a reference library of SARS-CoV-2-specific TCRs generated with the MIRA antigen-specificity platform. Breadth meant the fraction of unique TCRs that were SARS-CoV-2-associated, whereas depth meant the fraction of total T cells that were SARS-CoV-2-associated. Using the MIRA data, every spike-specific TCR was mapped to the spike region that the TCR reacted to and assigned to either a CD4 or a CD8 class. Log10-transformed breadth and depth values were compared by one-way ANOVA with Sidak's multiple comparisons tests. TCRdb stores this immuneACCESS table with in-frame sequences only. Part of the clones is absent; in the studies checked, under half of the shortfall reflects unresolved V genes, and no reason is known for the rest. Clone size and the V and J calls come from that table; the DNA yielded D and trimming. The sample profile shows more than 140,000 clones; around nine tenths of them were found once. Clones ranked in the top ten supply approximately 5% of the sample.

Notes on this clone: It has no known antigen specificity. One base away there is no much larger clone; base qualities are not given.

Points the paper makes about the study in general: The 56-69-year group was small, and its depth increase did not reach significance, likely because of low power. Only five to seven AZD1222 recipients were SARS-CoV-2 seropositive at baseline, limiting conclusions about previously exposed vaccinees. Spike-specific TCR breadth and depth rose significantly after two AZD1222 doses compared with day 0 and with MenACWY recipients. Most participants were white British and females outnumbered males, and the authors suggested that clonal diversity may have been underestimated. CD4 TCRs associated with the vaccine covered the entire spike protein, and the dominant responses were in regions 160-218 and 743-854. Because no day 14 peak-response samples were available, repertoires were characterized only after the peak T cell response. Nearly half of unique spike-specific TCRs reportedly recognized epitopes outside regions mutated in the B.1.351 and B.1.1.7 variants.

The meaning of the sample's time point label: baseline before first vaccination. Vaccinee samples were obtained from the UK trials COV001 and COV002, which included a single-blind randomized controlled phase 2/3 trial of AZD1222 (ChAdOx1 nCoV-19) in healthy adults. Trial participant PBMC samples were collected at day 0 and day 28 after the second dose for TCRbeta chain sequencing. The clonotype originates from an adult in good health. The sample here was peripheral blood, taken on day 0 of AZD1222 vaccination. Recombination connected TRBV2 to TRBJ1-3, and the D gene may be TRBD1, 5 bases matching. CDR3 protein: CASIGRERTGNTIYF. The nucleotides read TGTGCCAGCATCGGCAGGGAACGTACTGGAAACACCATATATTTT.